The T cell receptor beta chain under discussion was sequenced for a study of T cells in Graves' hyperthyroidism and ophthalmopathy. Using RNA transcripts as the source, TCR beta CDR3 regions were amplified. Researchers ran a first-round RT-PCR on the TCR CDR3 using the HTBI primer set. From the multiplex PCR reads, TCRdb called clonotypes with MiXCR, one entry per CDR3 protein. The data show about 700,000 distinct CDR3 sequences, with 13% to 15% seen just once and roughly 10% held by the top ten. This clonotype was seen at least ten times. With V trimmed by 6 bases and J by 5 bases, 5 bases remained unmatched. CDR3 size: 16 residues.

The genes are TRBV12-3 or TRBV12-4 and TRBJ2-1; 15 bases line up with TRBD2. Sequenced: blood. This TCR was sampled from a woman in her late teens or twenties with Graves' hyperthyroidism. CDR3 nucleotide sequence: TGTGCCAGCAGCCGGACTAGCGGGAGGGCGAACAATGAGCAGTTCTTC. Its translation is CASSRTSGRANNEQFF.